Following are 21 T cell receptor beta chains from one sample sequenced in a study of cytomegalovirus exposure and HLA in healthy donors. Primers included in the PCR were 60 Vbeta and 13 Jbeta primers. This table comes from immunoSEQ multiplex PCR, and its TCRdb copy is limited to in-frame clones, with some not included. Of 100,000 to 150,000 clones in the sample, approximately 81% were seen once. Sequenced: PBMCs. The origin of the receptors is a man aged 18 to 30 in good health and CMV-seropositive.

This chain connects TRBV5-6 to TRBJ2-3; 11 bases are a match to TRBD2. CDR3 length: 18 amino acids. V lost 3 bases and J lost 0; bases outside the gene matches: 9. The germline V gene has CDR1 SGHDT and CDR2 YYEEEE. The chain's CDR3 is CASSSTRRTSGSTDTQYF. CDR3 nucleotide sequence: TGTGCCAGCAGCTCAACACGTAGGACTAGCGGGAGCACAGATACGCAGTATTTT.

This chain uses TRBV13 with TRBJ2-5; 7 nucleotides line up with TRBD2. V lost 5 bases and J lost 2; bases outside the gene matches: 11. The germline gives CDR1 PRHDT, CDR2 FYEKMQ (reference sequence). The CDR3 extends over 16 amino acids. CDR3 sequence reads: CASSQRAGPGQETQYF. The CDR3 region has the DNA TGTGCCAGCAGCCAACGAGCGGGGCCGGGGCAAGAGACCCAGTACTTC.

The CDR3 DNA is TGCGCCAGCACCGGACTAGCGGGGGGGCGGGGAGAGACCCAGTACTTC. It encodes CASTGLAGGRGETQYF. The rearrangement links TRBV5-1 to TRBJ2-5, with 15 bases fitting TRBD2. The CDR3 has 16 amino acids. Germline values: CDR1 SGHRS, CDR2 YFSETQ. Germline trimming cut 6 bases from V and 4 bases from J; bases unmatched to any gene: 7.

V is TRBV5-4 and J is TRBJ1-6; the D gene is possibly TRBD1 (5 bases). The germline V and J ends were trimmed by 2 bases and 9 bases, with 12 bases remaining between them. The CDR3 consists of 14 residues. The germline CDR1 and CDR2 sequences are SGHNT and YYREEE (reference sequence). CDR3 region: CASSFRGRSSPLHF. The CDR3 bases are TGTGCCAGCAGCTTTAGGGGAAGAAGTTCACCCCTCCACTTT.

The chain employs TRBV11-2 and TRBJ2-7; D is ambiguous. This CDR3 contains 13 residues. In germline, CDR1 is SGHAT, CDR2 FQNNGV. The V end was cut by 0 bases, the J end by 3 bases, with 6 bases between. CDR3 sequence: CASSLDYNYEQYF. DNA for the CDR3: TGTGCCAGCAGCTTAGATTACAACTACGAGCAGTACTTC.

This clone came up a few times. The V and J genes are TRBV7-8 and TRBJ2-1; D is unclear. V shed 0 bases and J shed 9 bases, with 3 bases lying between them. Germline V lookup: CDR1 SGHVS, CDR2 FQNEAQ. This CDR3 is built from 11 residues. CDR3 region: CASSLAIEQFF. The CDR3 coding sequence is TGTGCCAGCAGCTTAGCCATTGAGCAGTTCTTC.

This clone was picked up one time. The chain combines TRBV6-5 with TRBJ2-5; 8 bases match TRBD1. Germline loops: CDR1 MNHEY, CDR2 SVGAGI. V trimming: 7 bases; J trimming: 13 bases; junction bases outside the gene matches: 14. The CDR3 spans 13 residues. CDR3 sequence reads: CASNYGQGYERYF. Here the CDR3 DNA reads TGTGCCAGCAACTACGGACAGGGATACGAGCGGTACTTC.

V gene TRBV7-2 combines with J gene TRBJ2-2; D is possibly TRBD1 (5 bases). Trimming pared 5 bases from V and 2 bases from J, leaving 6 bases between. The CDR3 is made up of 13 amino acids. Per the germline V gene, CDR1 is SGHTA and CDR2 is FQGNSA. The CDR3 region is CASSQGNTGELFF. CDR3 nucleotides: TGTGCCAGCAGCCAGGGCAACACCGGGGAGCTGTTTTTT.

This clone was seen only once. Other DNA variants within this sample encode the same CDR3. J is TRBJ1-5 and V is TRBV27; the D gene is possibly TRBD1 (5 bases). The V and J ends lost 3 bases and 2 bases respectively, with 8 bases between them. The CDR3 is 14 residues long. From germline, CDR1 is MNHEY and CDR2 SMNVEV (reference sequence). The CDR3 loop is CASSFRGGNQPQHF. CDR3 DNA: TGTGCCAGCAGTTTCCGGGGGGGCAATCAGCCCCAGCATTTT.

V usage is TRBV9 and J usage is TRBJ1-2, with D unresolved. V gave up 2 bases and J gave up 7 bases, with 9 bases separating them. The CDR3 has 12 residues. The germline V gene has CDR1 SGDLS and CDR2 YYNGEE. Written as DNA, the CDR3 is TGTGCCAGCAGCGTCACATCGTTTGGCTACACCTTC. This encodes CASSVTSFGYTF.

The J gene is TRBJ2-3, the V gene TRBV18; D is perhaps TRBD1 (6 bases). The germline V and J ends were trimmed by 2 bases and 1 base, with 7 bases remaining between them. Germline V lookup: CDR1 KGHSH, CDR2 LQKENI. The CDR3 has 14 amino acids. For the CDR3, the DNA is TGTGCCAGCTCACCAGGGGGCCGCACAGATACGCAGTATTTT. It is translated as CASSPGGRTDTQYF.

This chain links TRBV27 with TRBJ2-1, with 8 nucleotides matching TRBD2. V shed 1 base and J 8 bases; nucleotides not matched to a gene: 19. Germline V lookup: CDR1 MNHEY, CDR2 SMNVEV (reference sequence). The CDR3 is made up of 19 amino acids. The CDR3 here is CASSLLSTRGGQIRHEQFF. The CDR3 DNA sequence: TGTGCCAGCAGTTTATTATCCACCCGGGGGGGCCAAATTAGGCATGAGCAGTTCTTC.

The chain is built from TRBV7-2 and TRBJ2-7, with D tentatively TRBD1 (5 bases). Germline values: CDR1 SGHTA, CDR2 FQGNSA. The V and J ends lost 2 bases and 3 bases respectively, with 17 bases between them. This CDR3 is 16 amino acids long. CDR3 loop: CASSLQGSRADYEQYF. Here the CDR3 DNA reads TGTGCCAGCAGCTTACAAGGGTCCAGGGCGGACTACGAGCAGTACTTC.

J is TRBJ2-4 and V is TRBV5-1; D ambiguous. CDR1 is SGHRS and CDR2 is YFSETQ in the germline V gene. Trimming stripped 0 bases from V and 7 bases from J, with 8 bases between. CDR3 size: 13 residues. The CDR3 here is CASSLAEQNIQYF. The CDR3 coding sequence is TGCGCCAGCAGCTTGGCCGAACAGAACATTCAGTACTTC.

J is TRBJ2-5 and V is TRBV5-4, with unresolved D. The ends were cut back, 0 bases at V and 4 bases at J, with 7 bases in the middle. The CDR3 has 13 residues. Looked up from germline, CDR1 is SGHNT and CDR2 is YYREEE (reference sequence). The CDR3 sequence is CASSLALSETQYF. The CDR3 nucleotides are TGTGCCAGCAGCTTGGCCCTTTCAGAGACCCAGTACTTC.

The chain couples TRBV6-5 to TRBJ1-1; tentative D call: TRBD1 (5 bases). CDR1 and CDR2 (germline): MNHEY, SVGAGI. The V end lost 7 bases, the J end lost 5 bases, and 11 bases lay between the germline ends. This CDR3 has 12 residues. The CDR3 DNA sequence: TGTGCCAGCAATCAGGGTGGGACTGAAGCTTTCTTT. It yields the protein CASNQGGTEAFF.

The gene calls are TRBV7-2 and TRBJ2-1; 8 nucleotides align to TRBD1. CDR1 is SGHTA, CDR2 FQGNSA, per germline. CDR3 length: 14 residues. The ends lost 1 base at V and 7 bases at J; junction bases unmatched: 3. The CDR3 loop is CASSLETGVNEQFF. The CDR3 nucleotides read TGTGCCAGCAGCTTAGAGACAGGGGTGAATGAGCAGTTCTTC.

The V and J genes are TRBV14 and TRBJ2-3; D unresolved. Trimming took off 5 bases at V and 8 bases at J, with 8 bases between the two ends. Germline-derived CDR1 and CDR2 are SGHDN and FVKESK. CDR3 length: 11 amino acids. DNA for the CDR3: TGTGCCAGCAGCTCCTACGGTACGCAGTATTTT. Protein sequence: CASSSYGTQYF.

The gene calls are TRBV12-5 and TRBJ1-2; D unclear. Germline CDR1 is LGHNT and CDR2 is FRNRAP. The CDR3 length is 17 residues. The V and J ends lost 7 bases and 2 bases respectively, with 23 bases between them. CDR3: CASAPTPDGRANYGYTF. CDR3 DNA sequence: TGTGCTAGTGCCCCCACCCCCGACGGGAGGGCGAACTATGGCTACACCTTC.

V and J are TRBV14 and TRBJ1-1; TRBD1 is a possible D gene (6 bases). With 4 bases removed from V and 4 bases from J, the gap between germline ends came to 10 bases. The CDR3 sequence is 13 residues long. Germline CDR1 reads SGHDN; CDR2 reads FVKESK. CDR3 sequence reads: CASSLGGITEAFF. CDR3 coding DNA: TGTGCCAGCAGCCTAGGGGGTATCACTGAAGCTTTCTTT.

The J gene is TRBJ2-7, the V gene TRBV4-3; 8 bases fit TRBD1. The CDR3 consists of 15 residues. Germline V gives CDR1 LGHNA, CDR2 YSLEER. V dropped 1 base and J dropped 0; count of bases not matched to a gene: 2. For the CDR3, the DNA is TGCGCCAGCAGCCAAGGGACAGGGCTCTCCTACGAGCAGTACTTC. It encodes CASSQGTGLSYEQYF.